This T cell receptor (beta chain) was documented in a study of beta chain features in type 1 diabetes (dated by TCRdb to 2016 to 2018). Regarding the study in general: Patients and healthy donors did not differ in mean age, gender distribution, total cell number or subset yield. Regulatory and stem cell-like memory subsets were obtained from only 8 patients and about eight healthy donors, while naive and central memory subsets were obtained from all 28 donors. A total of about 100 million sorted cells were examined across all samples, and RNA yield correlated strongly with the number of cells per subset. In the study, TCRB repertoires of sorted circulating CD4+ T cell subsets from recently diagnosed type 1 diabetes patients were compared with those of matched healthy donors. Points the paper makes about the study in general: Naive, central memory and regulatory TCRB repertoires appeared to be more similar among patients than among healthy donors. Shorter templates might be favored by PCR, yet because patient and control samples were amplified and corrected together, any such skew would affect both groups equally. In all four CD4+ subsets, TCRB CDR3 length was moderately but significantly shorter in type 1 diabetes patients. Because cDNA was sequenced instead of genomic DNA, activated cells with high expression could be over-represented, although the groups did not differ in activation or CD3 levels. At VDJ recombination sites, type 1 diabetes patients had fewer insertions and more deleted nucleotides, which implies abnormalities in thymic rearrangement. Because the HLA sub-analyses included only small numbers of individuals, any influence of HLA type on TCRB rearrangement was left unresolved.

With regard to this clone: The antigen it recognizes is unknown. Per-nucleotide qualities are absent, and no much larger clonotype sits a single base away.

CDR1 and CDR2 were assigned from the germline V gene (reference sequence) as MNHEY and SMNVEV. The CDR3 sequence holds 14 residues, the cysteine and phenylalanine included. Only CDR3 DNA remains: 42 bases, in frame from the first base. The V and J ends are trimmed by 3 bases and 2 bases, leaving 9 bases between them. A single peripheral blood draw of approximately 100 mL on average was collected from each donor into heparinised tubes. Using a panel that included CD45RO, CCR7, CD25, CD127, CD95 and CD27, naive, central memory, regulatory and stem cell-like memory CD4+ T cells were sorted on a BD FACSAria II. A purity above 95% was achieved for all sorted populations. PBMCs were separated immediately by Lymphoprep density gradient centrifugation and were stained directly, without being cultured. To minimize batch effects, samples were stained and sorted in pairs, one healthy donor with one patient per experiment.

All of the isolated RNA was reverse transcribed with the High Capacity cDNA Reverse Transcription Kit, so expressed TCRB transcripts were sequenced. Naive, central memory and regulatory T cell samples underwent deep immunoSEQ sequencing, averaging about 3.57 million total reads per sample. Sorted cells were lysed in RLT buffer, and RNA was extracted using DNase-treated RNeasy Micro or Mini kits according to cell number. Each cell subset was processed on its own to prevent cross-contamination, while patient and healthy donor samples were processed together. Using the immunoSEQ multiplex PCR, TCRB sequences were amplified from cDNA into 87-bp fragments spanning the CDR3 region. Sequencing of the amplicons was done on the Illumina HiSeq platform. The original pipeline was this. Synthetic template baselines were used to correct PCR bias computationally, reads within Hamming distance 2 were collapsed together, and singletons that could not be merged were discarded. By aligning reads against IMGT, V, D and J genes, CDR3 length, and insertions or deletions at six rearrangement sites were assigned. Within each subset, clonotype counts were normalized to the number of sorted cells before true diversity and Gini coefficients were calculated with the tcR R package. The overlap coefficient, calculated on TCRB nucleotide sequences, was used to measure repertoire sharing. Out-of-frame TCRB sequences from naive cells were analyzed to stand in for the pre-selection repertoire. In TCRdb, the immuneACCESS table is reduced to in-frame sequences with V and J assigned. These tables do not hold every clone; where another copy was compared, an unresolved V gene accounts for under half, and the others remain unexplained. D and trimming were read from the DNA, whereas the V and J calls and clone size are those reported in that table. Present in this sample are about 660,000 clones, around 15% of which were seen just once. The ten largest clones take up 0.035% to 0.045% of the sample.

This clonotype was obtained from a young man with type 1 diabetes. The sample consisted of naive CD4+ T cells from blood. Read against the paper, the sample's cell subset or site label means: true naive CD4+ T cells. The chain was built from TRBV27 and TRBJ2-3; the D gene is perhaps TRBD1, on 5 matching bases. The CDR3 protein sequence reads: CASSFRTTTDTQYF. Here is the DNA: TGTGCCAGCAGTTTCAGGACAACCACAGATACGCAGTATTTT.